This T cell receptor beta chain was captured by sequencing in a study of T-cell reconstitution after alpha-beta-depleted transplantation in children listed by TCRdb under 2016. With regard to the full study: The study quantitatively tracked T-cell immune reconstitution after TCRalphabeta/CD19-depleted allogeneic hematopoietic cell transplantation in children using TCR repertoire profiling.

With regard to this clonotype: The antigen this receptor binds is unknown. Base qualities were left out, and no much larger clone turns up one base away.

The CDR3 contains 16 residues, cysteine and phenylalanine counted. Here the CDR3 DNA is all that survives: 48 bases in frame from base 1. In the germline V gene (reference sequence), CDR1 corresponds to DFQATT and CDR2 to SNEGSKA. V and J lose 3 bases and 0 bases, and a span of 12 bases separates them. The protocol used for the library was PCR. The instrument given in TCRdb is Illumina HiSeq 2500. TCR libraries were prepared with molecular barcoding, using unique molecular identifiers to normalize TCRbeta repertoire quantification. The raw public data were reprocessed by TCRdb itself: fastp quality trimming at Q25, MiXCR clonotype calling, in-frame beta chains only. Each CDR3 protein gets just one entry, which takes the most common genes and DNA from the rows behind it. The sample has 500,000 to 600,000 distinct CDR3 sequences on record, 32% of them singletons. The top ten constitute around 2.5% of the sample.

This material consisted of PBMCs from the stem cell graft donor, taken from the stem cell graft. This clonotype was sampled from a human donor who donated a stem cell graft to a child with aplastic anemia. The rearranged chain carries TRBV20-1 and TRBJ2-6; TRBD2 could be the D gene, as 5 bases match. The nucleotide sequence is given as TGCAGTGCTAGGAAAGGGAGCACCTCTGGGGCCAACGTCCTGACTTTC. It is translated as CSARKGSTSGANVLTF.